A single sample gave rise to the 3 T cell receptor beta chains below, sequenced in a study of cytomegalovirus exposure and HLA in healthy donors. Researchers ran the PCR with 60 Vbeta and 13 Jbeta primers. The assay was immunoSEQ multiplex PCR, and TCRdb's table has in-frame clones only and misses some. The sample has about 110,000 clones; around 87% are singletons. Sequenced input: PBMCs. Receptors originate from a man aged 35 to 55 in good health and CMV-seronegative.

The V call is TRBV15, the J call TRBJ2-1, with D perhaps TRBD1 (6 bases). Germline V gives CDR1 LNHNV, CDR2 YYDKDF (reference sequence). The CDR3 runs 13 residues. The V gene lost 0 bases and the J gene lost 9 bases, with 9 bases spanning the gap. CDR3: CATSRDRGGEQFF. The CDR3 DNA follows: TGTGCCACCAGCAGAGACAGGGGTGGTGAGCAGTTCTTC.

This sequence joins TRBV5-1 and TRBJ2-5; D gene unclear. This CDR3 spans 12 amino acids. V lost 1 base to trimming and J lost 5 bases, with 6 bases between them. The V gene's germline CDR1 is SGHRS and CDR2 YFSETQ. This CDR3 reads CASSLNSETQYF. CDR3 nucleotide sequence: TGCGCCAGCAGCTTGAATTCGGAGACCCAGTACTTC. Filled out from reference TRBV5-1 and TRBJ2-5, the complete variable domain reads KAGVTQTPRYLIKTRGQQVTLSCSPISGHRSVSWYQQTPGQGLQFLFEYFSETQRNKGNFPGRFSGRQFSNSRSEMNVSTLELGDSALYLCASSLNSETQYFGPGTRLLVL.

The chain couples TRBV5-1 to TRBJ1-6, with 9 bases fitting TRBD1. The ends lost 2 bases at V and 8 bases at J; junction bases unmatched: 5. CDR1 and CDR2 (germline): SGHRS, YFSETQ. This CDR3 has 15 amino acids. CDR3 nucleotide sequence: TGCGCCAGCAGCTTAACAGGGGGCGCGGATTCACCCCTCCACTTT. Amino acid sequence: CASSLTGGADSPLHF.